This is a list of T cell receptor beta chains from one sample in a study of cytomegalovirus exposure and HLA in healthy donors. Profiled with immunoSEQ multiplex PCR; TCRdb holds only in-frame clones, not every one. Here the sample spans some 150,000 clones, roughly four fifths being singletons. The sequenced sample consisted of PBMCs. The origin of the receptors is a man aged 45-65 years in good health and CMV-seropositive. CDR3s include the opening cysteine and the closing phenylalanine or tryptophan. D genes are given only for firm matches. Rows give clone size only sometimes, using once, few, many, or a class for an expanded clone.

j_call d_call clone_size v_call cdr3_aa cdr3_nt
TRBJ1-5 NA NA TRBV10-3 CAISDWGGNQPQHF TGTGCCATCAGTGATTGGGGAGGTAATCAGCCCCAGCATTTT
TRBJ1-4 NA NA TRBV28 CASSLAAQGREKLFF TGTGCCAGCAGTTTGGCCGCTCAGGGAAGAGAAAAACTGTTTTTT
TRBJ1-3 TRBD1 NA TRBV2 CASCRDRGSDTIYF TGTGCCAGCTGCAGAGACAGGGGGTCGGACACCATATATTTT
TRBJ2-3 TRBD1 NA TRBV4-3 CASSQAGTDGTDTQYF TGCGCCAGCAGCCAGGCCGGGACAGACGGCACAGATACGCAGTATTTT
TRBJ2-1 NA once TRBV27 CASRNNIQTNEQFF TGTGCCAGCAGAAATAACATACAAACCAATGAGCAGTTCTTC
TRBJ2-6 TRBD1 NA TRBV7-6 CASSSGQGFSGANGLTF TGTGCCAGCAGCTCGGGACAGGGTTTCTCTGGGGCCAACGGCCTGACTTTC
TRBJ2-1 NA few TRBV18 CASSPPSGSNNEQFF TGTGCCAGCTCACCACCGAGCGGAAGTAACAATGAGCAGTTCTTC
TRBJ2-6 NA NA TRBV10-3 CAISTSGSGANVLTF NA
TRBJ2-3 TRBD2 NA TRBV7-9 CASSQAGERYTQYF TGTGCCAGCAGCCAGGCGGGGGAGAGGTATACGCAGTATTTT
TRBJ1-2 NA NA TRBV6-4 CASRPARGVGGYTF TGTGCCAGCAGACCAGCCCGGGGAGTTGGTGGCTACACCTTC
TRBJ2-7 TRBD1 NA TRBV5-3 CARSLAWDRAWEQYF TGTGCCAGAAGCCTGGCCTGGGACAGGGCTTGGGAGCAGTACTTC
TRBJ2-2 NA NA TRBV5-6 CASSPRLNTGELFF TGTGCCAGCAGCCCCCGACTGAACACCGGGGAGCTGTTTTTT
TRBJ1-1 NA NA TRBV6-6 CASSPRGATEAFF TGTGCCAGCAGTCCCCGGGGAGCCACTGAAGCTTTCTTT
TRBJ2-3 NA NA TRBV4-3 CASSQDISTDTQYF TGCGCCAGCAGCCAAGATATAAGCACAGATACGCAGTATTTT
TRBJ1-1 TRBD1 once TRBV7-9 CASSPRQGRPNTEAFF TGTGCCAGCAGCCCGAGACAGGGACGACCGAACACTGAAGCTTTCTTT
TRBJ2-1 NA NA TRBV5-1 CASSLQGSSYNEQFF TGCGCCAGCAGCTTGCAGGGGAGCTCCTACAATGAGCAGTTCTTC
TRBJ2-1 TRBD1 few TRBV28 CASSEPGQGVYEQFF TGTGCCAGCAGTGAGCCGGGACAGGGGGTTTATGAGCAGTTCTTC
TRBJ2-1 NA few TRBV28 CASRGPYNEQFF TGTGCCAGCCGAGGCCCCTACAATGAGCAGTTCTTC
TRBJ1-2 TRBD1 NA TRBV27 CASILKPPGTGMSGYTF TGTGCCAGCATCCTTAAACCCCCCGGGACAGGGATGTCTGGCTACACCTTC
TRBJ2-1 NA NA TRBV5-4 CASSLVVGRADEQFF TGTGCCAGCAGCTTGGTTGTCGGGAGAGCCGATGAGCAGTTCTTC
TRBJ2-7 NA once TRBV7-8 CASSSRQGGHEQYF TGTGCCAGCAGCTCCCGACAGGGAGGCCACGAGCAGTACTTC
TRBJ1-5 NA few TRBV6-1 CASSDTTGNPSNQPQHF TGTGCCAGCAGTGATACTACAGGCAACCCCAGCAATCAGCCCCAGCATTTT
TRBJ2-5 NA NA TRBV5-4 CASTQLVGGLQETQYF TGTGCCAGCACCCAGCTTGTGGGGGGTCTTCAAGAGACCCAGTACTTC
TRBJ2-1 NA NA TRBV4-3 CASSGHLDSYNEQFF TGCGCCAGCAGCGGACATTTGGACTCCTACAATGAGCAGTTCTTC
TRBJ1-1 NA NA TRBV2 CASSQGFRTEAFF TGTGCCAGCAGTCAGGGGTTCAGGACTGAAGCTTTCTTT
TRBJ1-2 NA NA TRBV30 CAWSVGGGSYGYTF TGTGCCTGGAGTGTGGGGGGCGGGAGCTATGGCTACACCTTC
TRBJ2-1 TRBD2 NA TRBV28 CASSLGTRNNEQFF TGTGCCAGCAGTTTGGGGACTAGGAACAATGAGCAGTTCTTC
TRBJ2-7 NA NA TRBV19 CASSPPSRSDSYEQYF TGTGCCAGTAGTCCCCCTTCTAGATCAGACTCCTACGAGCAGTACTTC
TRBJ1-5 NA few TRBV7-9 CASSLSGESTSNQPQHF TGTGCCAGCAGCTTATCAGGGGAATCAACTAGCAATCAGCCCCAGCATTTT
TRBJ1-3 NA NA TRBV27 CASSLNKEENTIYF TGTGCCAGCAGTCTAAACAAGGAGGAAAACACCATATATTTT
TRBJ1-5 TRBD1 NA TRBV6-5 CASSRGTANQPQHF TGTGCCAGCAGCAGAGGGACAGCAAATCAGCCCCAGCATTTT
TRBJ2-4 TRBD1 NA TRBV7-2 CASSLSRGQKIQYF TGTGCCAGCAGCTTATCAAGGGGACAGAAGATTCAGTACTTC
TRBJ2-5 TRBD2 NA TRBV5-4 CASSPTGGQETQYF TGTGCCAGCAGCCCCACGGGAGGGCAAGAGACCCAGTACTTC
TRBJ1-1 TRBD1 once TRBV19 CASSPGQGRTEAFF TGTGCCAGTAGTCCGGGACAGGGTCGGACTGAAGCTTTCTTT
TRBJ1-3 NA NA TRBV2 CASSTSTYSGNTIYF TGTGCCAGCAGCACTTCGACTTACTCTGGAAACACCATATATTTT
TRBJ2-3 TRBD2 NA TRBV7-7 CASSFGTRTDTQYF TGTGCTAGCAGCTTCGGGACTAGGACAGATACGCAGTATTTT
TRBJ1-2 NA NA TRBV4-2 CASSQPTGTNYGYTF TGTGCCAGCAGCCAGCCAACAGGGACTAACTATGGCTACACCTTC
TRBJ2-2 TRBD2 few TRBV7-9 CASSLTSGRTGELFF TGTGCCAGCAGCTTGACTAGCGGGAGAACGGGGGAGCTGTTTTTT
TRBJ1-1 NA NA TRBV6-5 CASSVQGNTEAFF TGTGCCAGCAGTGTCCAGGGTAACACTGAAGCTTTCTTT
TRBJ2-2 NA NA TRBV7-3 CASSLQQAGELFF TGTGCCAGCAGCTTACAGCAGGCCGGGGAGCTGTTTTTT